Listed here are 22 T cell receptor beta chains from one sample, sequenced in a study of blood T cell repertoires in COVID-19. Assay used: immunoSEQ multiplex PCR; TCRdb lists only in-frame clones, some missing. The table lists 140,000 to 150,000 clones, more than 60% of them singletons. The sample consisted of peripheral blood. These receptor sequences come from a man aged 50 to 60 with acute or convalescent COVID-19.

This clone was observed a handful of times. CDR3 region: CASSFLTGGITETQYF. DNA of the CDR3: TGTGCCAGCAGCTTTTTAACAGGGGGAATAACGGAGACCCAGTACTTC. The V gene is TRBV7-8, the J gene TRBJ2-5, with 8 bases aligning to TRBD1. Per the germline V gene, CDR1 is SGHVS and CDR2 is FQNEAQ. The CDR3 spans 16 residues. Trimming at V came to 3 bases and at J to 5 bases, leaving 11 bases not matched to a gene.

The rearrangement joins TRBV5-1 to TRBJ2-1, with D perhaps TRBD2 (5 bases). Germline V gene sequence: CDR1 SGHRS, CDR2 YFSETQ. The CDR3 has 13 residues. Trimming shortened V by 4 bases and J by 3 bases, and 8 bases separated the two germline ends. This chain's CDR3 is CASSVGIYNEQFF. The CDR3 DNA follows: TGCGCCAGCAGCGTCGGGATCTACAATGAGCAGTTCTTC. The complete variable domain, with remaining parts taken from reference TRBV5-1 and TRBJ2-1, reads KAGVTQTPRYLIKTRGQQVTLSCSPISGHRSVSWYQQTPGQGLQFLFEYFSETQRNKGNFPGRFSGRQFSNSRSEMNVSTLELGDSALYLCASSVGIYNEQFFGPGTRLTVL.

The chain has TRBV19 and TRBJ2-5, with D perhaps TRBD2 (7 bases). The CDR3 is made up of 13 amino acids. In germline, CDR1 is LNHDA, CDR2 SQIVND (reference sequence). V was trimmed by 6 bases and J by 4 bases, leaving 12 bases between them. CDR3 protein: CASRSRGAETQYF. CDR3 sequence (DNA): TGTGCCAGTAGGAGCCGGGGGGCAGAGACCCAGTACTTC.

The chain employs TRBV3-1 (or the pseudogene TRBV3-2) and TRBJ1-1, with D possibly matching TRBD1 (6 bases). In germline, CDR1 is LGHDT, CDR2 YNNKEL (reference sequence). The CDR3 consists of 13 residues. V dropped 5 bases and J dropped 6 bases, with 13 bases sitting between them. In DNA form, the CDR3 reads TGTGCCAGCAGCTTCCAGGGGAATGCTGAAGCTTTCTTT. Amino acids: CASSFQGNAEAFF.

The rearrangement links TRBV6-5 to TRBJ1-2; 11 bases are shared with TRBD1. After removal of 2 bases from V and 4 bases from J, the junction contained 0 bases not matched to a gene. The V gene's germline CDR1 is MNHEY and CDR2 SVGAGI. The CDR3 is 14 amino acids. The CDR3 DNA is TGTGCCAGCAGTTACGGGACAGGGGGCTATGGCTACACCTTC. The encoded protein is CASSYGTGGYGYTF.

This sequence joins TRBV27 and TRBJ1-5, with D perhaps matching TRBD1 (5 bases). The CDR3 contains 12 residues. The germline gives CDR1 MNHEY, CDR2 SMNVEV (reference sequence). Trimming left V 5 bases short and J 10 bases short, with 12 bases between. CDR3 protein: CASSTQGLPQHF. The CDR3 nucleotides read TGTGCCAGCAGTACCCAGGGACTCCCCCAGCATTTT.

There are a few counts of this clone. This chain connects TRBV11-2 to TRBJ2-7, with 9 bases matching TRBD2. The CDR3 covers 14 residues. V shed 5 bases and J 3 bases; nucleotides not matched to a gene: 5. Germline lookup yields CDR1 SGHAT and CDR2 FQNNGV. CDR3 nucleotide sequence: TGTGCCAGCAGCGCGGGGGGGGCAGGCTACGAGCAGTACTTC. Translation gives CASSAGGAGYEQYF.

The genes are TRBV5-1 and TRBJ1-2; 7 bases line up with TRBD1. J was trimmed by 5 bases and V by 6 bases; bases with no gene match: 22. The V gene's germline CDR1 is SGHRS and CDR2 YFSETQ. The CDR3 is 18 residues long. The CDR3 here is CASTRFPTGPTEGYGYTF. In DNA, the CDR3 is TGCGCCAGCACTCGATTTCCGACAGGGCCCACGGAGGGGTATGGCTACACCTTC.

The V gene is TRBV9, the J gene TRBJ1-6; possibly TRBD1 for D (5 bases). The length of the CDR3 is 15 residues. The V and J ends lost 4 bases and 9 bases respectively, with 17 bases between them. Germline lookup yields CDR1 SGDLS and CDR2 YYNGEE. The CDR3 here is CASSPRPGKRSPLHF. In nucleotides, the CDR3 is TGTGCCAGCAGCCCCCGACCAGGGAAACGTTCACCCCTCCACTTT.

The rearrangement uses TRBV6-1 and TRBJ1-3, with 7 bases that match TRBD1. Germline values: CDR1 MNHNS, CDR2 SASEGT. This CDR3 region has 15 residues. V shed 2 bases and J 2 bases; nucleotides not matched to a gene: 3. CDR3 residues: CASSEPGGTGNTIYF. In DNA, the CDR3 is TGTGCCAGCAGTGAACCAGGGGGTACTGGAAACACCATATATTTT.

This chain uses TRBV19 with TRBJ1-2; D is perhaps TRBD1 (6 bases). Germline V gives CDR1 LNHDA, CDR2 SQIVND (reference sequence). The V gene lost 6 bases and the J gene lost 3 bases, with 14 bases spanning the gap. This CDR3 has 14 residues. CDR3 protein: CASRLQGRDYGYTF. The CDR3 DNA sequence: TGTGCCAGTAGGTTACAGGGACGGGACTATGGCTACACCTTC.

This clone was recorded a few times. V gene TRBV11-2 combines with J gene TRBJ2-2; 8 bases fit TRBD1. V lost 5 bases, J lost 0 bases, and 2 bases stayed unmatched. Germline lookup yields CDR1 SGHAT and CDR2 FQNNGV. The CDR3 contains 15 residues. This CDR3 is CASSQQGANTGELFF. CDR3 sequence (DNA): TGTGCCAGCAGCCAACAGGGGGCGAACACCGGGGAGCTGTTTTTT.

The V and J genes are TRBV7-6 and TRBJ1-1; 7 bases line up with TRBD1. The CDR3 has 12 amino acids. V gave up 1 base and J gave up 9 bases; unmatched junction bases: 2. Germline CDR1 and CDR2: SGHVS and FNYEAQ. For the CDR3, the DNA is TGTGCCAGCAGCTTAGAGGGGGCCAAAGCTTTCTTT. Translating gives CASSLEGAKAFF.

This chain links TRBV25-1 with TRBJ1-6; D unclear. CDR3 size: 14 residues. Germline V gene sequence: CDR1 MGHDK, CDR2 SYGVNS. V shed 8 bases and J shed 0 bases, with 8 bases lying between them. The CDR3 bases are TGTGCCAGCGGGCCGACCTCCTATAATTCACCCCTCCACTTT. This codes for CASGPTSYNSPLHF. Variable domain in full (rest from reference TRBV25-1 and TRBJ1-6): EADIYQTPRYLVIGTGKKITLECSQTMGHDKMYWYQQDPGMELHLIHYSYGVNSTEKGDLSSESTVSRIRTEHFPLTLESARPSHTSQYLCASGPTSYNSPLHFGNGTRLTVT.

The chain employs TRBV2 and TRBJ2-3; TRBD2 matches at 11 bases. From germline, CDR1 is SNHLY and CDR2 FYNNEI. The CDR3 length is 15 residues. V lost 6 bases, J lost 2 bases, and 4 bases stayed unmatched. The CDR3 DNA reads TGTGCCAGCAGGGGGACTAGCGGTGCCACAGATACGCAGTATTTT. Translation gives CASRGTSGATDTQYF.

The chain links TRBV30 to TRBJ2-1; D remains unclear. Per the germline V gene, CDR1 is GTSNPN and CDR2 is SVGIG (reference sequence). The V end lost 0 bases, the J end lost 0 bases, and 15 bases lay between the germline ends. This CDR3 region has 17 residues. DNA of the CDR3: TGTGCCTGGAGTGTAAGAGTGGGCAGAAGCTCCTACAATGAGCAGTTCTTC. This codes for CAWSVRVGRSSYNEQFF.

The chain has TRBV3-1 (or the pseudogene TRBV3-2) and TRBJ1-6; a weak D match, TRBD1 (6 bases). V dropped 3 bases and J dropped 10 bases, with 19 bases sitting between them. The length of the CDR3 is 16 residues. Germline V gene data show CDR1 as LGHDT and CDR2 as YNNKEL (reference sequence). The CDR3 sequence: CASSQRISVTGSPLHF. In DNA form, the CDR3 reads TGTGCCAGCAGCCAGAGAATATCGGTGACAGGATCACCCCTCCACTTT.

This chain uses TRBV5-1 with TRBJ2-3, with D maybe TRBD1 (5 bases). Per the germline V gene, CDR1 is SGHRS and CDR2 is YFSETQ. The CDR3 covers 14 residues. Trimming removed 0 bases at V and 2 bases at J, with 7 bases between. CDR3 DNA sequence: TGCGCCAGCAGCTTGGGACAGCACACAGATACGCAGTATTTT. Its translation: CASSLGQHTDTQYF.

This clone occurred a few times. The J gene is TRBJ1-5, the V gene TRBV2; possibly TRBD1 for D (5 bases). Germline lookup yields CDR1 SNHLY and CDR2 FYNNEI. V was cut by 3 bases and J by 0 bases, with 9 bases left in between. The CDR3 is 15 amino acids. The CDR3 sequence: CASSDSGDSNQPQHF. DNA for the CDR3: TGTGCCAGCAGTGATTCGGGGGATAGCAATCAGCCCCAGCATTTT.

The V and J genes are TRBV10-3 and TRBJ2-3; no definite D call. CDR3 size: 14 residues. Looked up from germline, CDR1 is ENHRY and CDR2 is SYGVKD. Trimming cost V 8 bases and J 4 bases, with 16 bases left between them. CDR3 loop: CAISGNGFSDTQYF. CDR3 coding DNA: TGTGCCATCTCGGGTAATGGTTTTTCAGATACGCAGTATTTT.

The J gene is TRBJ2-2, the V gene TRBV29-1, with 7 bases aligning to TRBD1. Trimming took 5 bases from V and 0 from J; bases not matched to a gene: 9. Germline CDR1 reads SQVTM; CDR2 reads ANQGSEA. The CDR3 is made up of 16 amino acids. The CDR3 sequence is CSVSGTEKTNTGELFF. DNA of the CDR3: TGCAGCGTTTCCGGGACAGAGAAGACGAACACCGGGGAGCTGTTTTTT.

V gene TRBV4-2 combines with J gene TRBJ2-5; 8 positions agree with TRBD2. Trimming took 5 bases from V and 4 from J; bases not matched to a gene: 9. Germline V gene data show CDR1 as LGHNA and CDR2 as YNFKEQ. This CDR3 has 15 amino acids. CDR3 sequence reads: CASSEGRGASETQYF. The DNA of the CDR3 is TGTGCCAGCAGCGAAGGGCGGGGGGCCTCAGAGACCCAGTACTTC.